This T cell receptor (beta chain) was captured in a study of blood T cell repertoires in COVID-19. Some clones are missing from TCRdb's copy, which holds only in-frame ones; the method was immunoSEQ multiplex PCR. This table has about 190,000 clones, more than 75% appearing once. Germline V gene sequence: CDR1 SEHNR, CDR2 FQNEAQ (reference sequence). The CDR3 contains 14 residues. Trimming removed 1 base at V and 6 bases at J, with 10 bases between. In its sample, this clone was seen a few times. The origin of this receptor is a human donor in a cohort sampled during active COVID-19. Sequences were obtained from peripheral blood. The J gene is TRBJ2-1, the V gene TRBV7-9, with a tentative D call TRBD1 (5 bases). This CDR3 reads CASSLETRGNEQFF. CDR3 nucleotides: TGTGCCAGCAGCTTAGAGACAAGGGGCAATGAGCAGTTCTTC.